This T cell receptor (beta chain) appears in the sequencing data of a study of blood T cell repertoires in COVID-19. Whole-study context: The United States, Italy and Spain supplied acute and convalescent COVID-19 samples. T cells, B-cell-depleted T cells, or PBMCs supplied cDNA or gDNA.

Original data processing: Using reference gene primer amplification, nucleated cell counts were estimated. The repertoire was sequenced with immunoSEQ multiplex PCR; TCRdb's copy has only in-frame clones and lacks some. That table is the source of V, J and clone size, and D and trimming were worked out from the DNA. The sample holds around 700,000 clones; 80% to 90% are singletons and the top ten take under 0.3%. Between the trimmed V and J ends, which lost 2 bases and 6 bases, there was a span of 22 bases. This CDR3 comprises 17 residues. Germline V gene sequence: CDR1 SGHAT, CDR2 FQNNGV. Sequenced sample: peripheral blood. The sequence derives from a woman aged 18-29 years with acute or convalescent COVID-19. The V and J genes are TRBV11-2 and TRBJ1-2; D is uncertain. CDR3 residues: CASSLQPGPAFKDGYTF. In DNA, the CDR3 is TGTGCCAGCAGCTTACAACCGGGTCCAGCCTTCAAGGATGGCTACACCTTC.